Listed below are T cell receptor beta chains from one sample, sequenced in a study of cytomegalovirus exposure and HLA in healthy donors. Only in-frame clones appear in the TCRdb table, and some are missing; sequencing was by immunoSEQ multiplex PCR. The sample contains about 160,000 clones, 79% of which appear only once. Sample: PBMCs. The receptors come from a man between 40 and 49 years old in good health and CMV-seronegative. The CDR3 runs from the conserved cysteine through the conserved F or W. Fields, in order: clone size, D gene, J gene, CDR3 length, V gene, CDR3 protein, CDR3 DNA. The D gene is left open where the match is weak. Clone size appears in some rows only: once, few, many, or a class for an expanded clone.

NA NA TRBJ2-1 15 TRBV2 CASRARDGQYNEQFF TGTGCCAGCAGAGCTAGGGACGGACAGTACAATGAGCAGTTCTTC
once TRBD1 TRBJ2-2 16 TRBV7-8 CASSLGQGAGTGELFF TGTGCCAGCAGCTTAGGGCAGGGGGCCGGCACCGGGGAGCTGTTTTTT
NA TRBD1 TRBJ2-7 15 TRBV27 CASSLKEQGVGEQYF TGTGCCAGCAGTTTAAAGGAACAGGGGGTTGGCGAGCAGTACTTC
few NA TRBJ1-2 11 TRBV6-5 CASSEGVLHTF TGTGCCAGCAGTGAGGGTGTGCTGCACACCTTC
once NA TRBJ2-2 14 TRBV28 CASSPVSSTGELFF TGTGCCAGCAGTCCGGTGTCAAGCACCGGGGAGCTGTTTTTT
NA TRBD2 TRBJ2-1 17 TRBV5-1 CASSLSSSGRVYNEQFF TGCGCCAGCAGCTTGAGTAGTAGCGGGAGGGTCTACAATGAGCAGTTCTTC
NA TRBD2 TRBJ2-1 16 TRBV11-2 CASSSTSGSSYNEQFF TGTGCCAGCAGCTCAACTAGCGGGAGTTCTTACAATGAGCAGTTCTTC
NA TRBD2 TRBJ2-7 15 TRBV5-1 CASSLARGGRREQYF TGCGCCAGCAGCTTGGCTCGGGGCGGGAGGCGCGAGCAGTACTTC
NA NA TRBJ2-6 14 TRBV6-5 CASSYFAGANGLTF TGTGCCAGCAGTTACTTTGCTGGGGCCAACGGCCTGACTTTC
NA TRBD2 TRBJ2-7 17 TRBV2 CASKQFPGGPSSYEQYF TGTGCCAGCAAACAATTCCCGGGAGGGCCCAGCTCCTACGAGCAGTACTTC
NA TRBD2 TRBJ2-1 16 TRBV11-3 CASSLGLAGGYNEQFF TGTGCCAGCAGCCTAGGGTTAGCGGGAGGCTACAATGAGCAGTTCTTC
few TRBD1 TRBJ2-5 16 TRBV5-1 CASSQGTGQGQETQYF TGCGCCAGCAGCCAAGGGACAGGGCAGGGCCAAGAGACCCAGTACTTC
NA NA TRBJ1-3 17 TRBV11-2 CASSQIKTGSTGNTIYF TGTGCCAGCAGCCAAATAAAGACAGGAAGCACTGGAAACACCATATATTTT